This entry lists 21 T cell receptor beta chains sequenced from one sample in a study of blood T cells in healthy people across ages. Sample-barcoded 5' priming and a J-beta primer mix drove a second PCR of about 6 to 11 cycles. TCRdb fed the 5' RACE reads into MiXCR, producing one record per CDR3 protein. Seen here are over 550,000 distinct CDR3 sequences, about 28% observed once, and the top ten hold 15% to 17%. Source material: blood. These receptors were obtained from a woman at least 80 years old in good health.

As for this clonotype: A read error may be the cause here, since a much bigger clone is one base away. The V gene is TRBV7-2, the J gene TRBJ2-5; maybe TRBD1 (7 bases). Per germline, CDR1 SGHTA and CDR2 FQGNSA. This CDR3 region has 16 residues. V lost 7 bases to trimming and J lost 11 bases, with 29 bases between them. The CDR3, as DNA: TGTGCCAGCAAGACGACGAGGGGCCAGGGGGGAAAAGAGCAGTACTTC. This translates into CASKTTRGQGGKEQYF.

In this sample, this clonotype turned up a few times. A junction boundary mismatches the germline segment, possibly from a read error. V usage is TRBV20-1 and J usage is TRBJ1-6; D may be TRBD1 (6 bases). In germline, CDR1 is DFQATT, CDR2 SNEGSKA (reference sequence). CDR3 length: 16 amino acids. The chain's CDR3 is CSAKGGGLRFNAPLHF. The CDR3 region has the DNA TGCAGTGCTAAGGGGGGGGGTTTACGATTTAATGCACCCCTCCACTTT.

Concerning this clonotype itself: Being one base from a much bigger clone, this may be a read error. This chain joins TRBV5-6 and TRBJ1-2; D might be TRBD1 (6 bases). V lost 7 bases and J 7 bases, leaving 14 bases between the germline ends. The CDR3 totals 12 residues. CDR1 SGHDT and CDR2 YYEEEE come from the germline V gene. The CDR3 coding sequence is TGTGCCAGCGCCCTACAGGGTACTGGCTACACCTTC. This translates into CASALQGTGYTF.

This clonotype appeared a few times. This sequence may be a read error, since a much larger clone differs from it by one base. The chain combines TRBV27 with TRBJ2-7; TRBD1 matches 11 bases. Germline CDR1 is MNHEY and CDR2 is SMNVEV (reference sequence). The CDR3 length is 13 residues. Losses at the gene ends were 10 bases for V and 4 bases for J; bases not matched to a gene: 6. The CDR3 DNA reads TGTGCCACCGGACAGGGGGCCCGTTACGAGCAGTACTTC. It yields the protein CATGQGARYEQYF.

V gene TRBV29-1 combines with J gene TRBJ2-6; D gene uncertain. Between the trimmed V and J ends, which lost 0 bases and 0 bases, there was a span of 12 bases. This CDR3 has 17 amino acids. Germline CDR1 SQVTM, CDR2 ANQGSEA. The CDR3 is CSVEEKDGYSGANVLTF. For the CDR3, the DNA is TGCAGCGTTGAAGAAAAGGACGGCTACTCTGGGGCCAACGTCCTGACTTTC. The full variable domain, with the rest looked up from reference TRBV29-1 and TRBJ2-6, is SAVISQKPSRDICQRGTSLTIQCQVDSQVTMMFWYRQQPGQSLTLIATANQGSEATYESGFVIDKFPISRPNLTFSTLTVSNMSPEDSSIYLCSVEEKDGYSGANVLTFGAGSRLTVL.

In its sample, this clonotype was seen many times. This sequence may be a read error, since a much larger clone differs from it by one base. This chain joins TRBV7-2 and TRBJ2-5; tentative D call: TRBD1 (6 bases). Germline V gives CDR1 SGHTA, CDR2 FQGNSA. The CDR3 consists of 14 residues. Between the trimmed V and J ends, which lost 4 bases and 4 bases, there was a span of 13 bases. The CDR3 bases are TGTGCCAGCAGCTGCCGGGGCAGGGGAGAGACCCAGTACTTC. The encoded protein is CASSCRGRGETQYF.

The chain recombines TRBV4-1 with TRBJ2-7, with 7 bases that match TRBD1. With V trimmed by 2 bases and J by 3 bases, 7 bases remained unmatched. This CDR3 comprises 15 residues. Germline values: CDR1 MGHRA, CDR2 YSYEKL. The CDR3 bases are TGCGCCAGCAGCCAACCCGGGACAGCCGGCTACGAGCAGTACTTC. This codes for CASSQPGTAGYEQYF.

This clonotype has a count of ten or more. The V and J genes are TRBV12-3 or TRBV12-4 and TRBJ2-1; the match to TRBD2 covers 12 bases. The J segment lost 2 bases and the V segment lost 6 bases, leaving 8 bases of the junction unmatched. The CDR3 spans 17 residues. The CDR3 DNA is TGTGCCAGCAGCCCCTTCCGGACTAGCGGGGCCTACAATGAGCAGTTCTTC. Translated: CASSPFRTSGAYNEQFF.

This clonotype was counted many times. The chain is built from TRBV10-3 and TRBJ2-5; 8 bases are shared with TRBD2. Germline values: CDR1 ENHRY, CDR2 SYGVKD. With 6 bases clipped from V and 4 bases from J, the junction kept 4 bases outside the gene matches. CDR3 length: 13 residues. CDR3 loop: CAIRPGGVETQYF. CDR3 DNA: TGTGCCATCAGGCCGGGGGGGGTAGAGACCCAGTACTTC.

The CDR3 sequence: CASSLVQGRDEQFF. DNA for the CDR3: TGTGCCAGCAGTTTAGTACAGGGTAGGGATGAGCAGTTCTTC. The rearrangement links TRBV6-2 or TRBV6-3 to TRBJ2-1, with TRBD1 as a possible D gene (6 bases). There are 14 residues in the CDR3. The germline V gene has CDR1 MNHEY and CDR2 SVGEGT. Trimming removed 4 bases from V and 8 bases from J, with 15 bases in between.

The chain couples TRBV6-6 to TRBJ2-1; possibly TRBD2 for D (5 bases). The CDR3 has 13 residues. V lost 7 bases to trimming and J lost 0 bases, with 7 bases between them. CDR1 and CDR2 from the germline V gene are MNHNY and SVGAGI (reference sequence). CDR3 loop: CASTTSSYNEQFF. CDR3 bases: TGTGCCAGCACTACTAGCTCCTACAATGAGCAGTTCTTC.

This clonotype was observed a few times. This sequence joins TRBV6-6 and TRBJ1-1; D ambiguous. Germline V lookup: CDR1 MNHNY, CDR2 SVGAGI (reference sequence). The ends were cut back, 2 bases at V and 4 bases at J, with 8 bases in the middle. This CDR3 comprises 13 residues. CDR3 residues: CASSYRQSTEAFF. CDR3 coding DNA: TGTGCCAGCAGTTACCGGCAGTCCACTGAAGCTTTCTTT.

A few counts support this clonotype. The chain uses TRBV6-5 and TRBJ1-6; D not resolved. The V gene's germline CDR1 is MNHEY and CDR2 SVGAGI. The CDR3 extends over 13 amino acids. The V end was cut by 2 bases, the J end by 6 bases, with 5 bases between. CDR3 nucleotides: TGTGCCAGCAGTTACCGGGTTAATTCACCCCTCCACTTT. It is translated as CASSYRVNSPLHF.

The chain carries TRBV6-5 and TRBJ2-5; D gene unclear. The germline gives CDR1 MNHEY, CDR2 SVGAGI. The germline V and J ends were trimmed by 8 bases and 4 bases, with 17 bases remaining between them. The length of the CDR3 is 14 residues. The DNA for the CDR3 is TGTGCCAGCTGGAGAAAGGGTACGGCAGAGACCCAGTACTTC. As protein: CASWRKGTAETQYF.

On this clonotype itself: This sequence may be a read error, since a much larger clone differs from it by one base. The chain has TRBV12-2 and TRBJ2-7. TRBV12-2 is labeled a pseudogene. This CDR3 spans 15 amino acids. The DNA of the CDR3 is TGTGCAAGTCGCTTAGGTTGGAACAGCTCCTACGAGCAGTACTTC. As protein: CASRLGWNSSYEQYF.

Worth noting for this clonotype: This may stem from a read error, because a much larger clone lies one nucleotide away. The rearrangement joins TRBV20-1 to TRBJ2-3; D call uncertain. Germline V gives CDR1 DFQATT, CDR2 SNEGSKA (reference sequence). This CDR3 contains 12 residues. With 6 bases removed from V and 11 bases from J, the gap between germline ends came to 18 bases. The CDR3 DNA reads as TGCAGTGCCGGATCCGCCAGGAGTGTGCAGTATTTT. This sequence encodes CSAGSARSVQYF.

This clonotype was detected a few times. Possible read error: a much larger clone is one base away. The rearrangement uses TRBV6-6 and TRBJ2-4; 7 positions agree with TRBD2. The last part of the DNA fits TRBJ2-7 better; the J call may be wrong. The germline V gene encodes CDR1 MNHNY and CDR2 SVGAGI (reference sequence). CDR3 length equals 13 residues. The CDR3, as DNA: TGTGCCAGCACCGAGGCAGGGAGGGGCGAGCAGTACTTC. Its translation: CASTEAGRGEQYF.

This chain uses TRBV6-5 with TRBJ2-1, with 11 bases identical to TRBD2. The CDR3 totals 15 residues. The V and J ends lost 5 bases and 5 bases, in that order; junction bases with no gene match: 5. Germline assignment: CDR1 MNHEY and CDR2 SVGAGI. The CDR3 bases are TGTGCCAGCAGTACCTTGACTAGCGGGAACAATGAGCAGTTCTTC. Translated, it gives CASSTLTSGNNEQFF.

This clonotype appeared many times. This chain connects TRBV6-5 to TRBJ2-5; D is possibly TRBD2 (5 bases). Per germline, CDR1 MNHEY and CDR2 SVGAGI. CDR3 length equals 15 residues. V lost 4 bases and J lost 5, with 17 bases in between. The CDR3, as DNA: TGTGCCAGCAGTTCCCCGGGGTGGGTAAGGGAGACCCAGTACTTC. The encoded protein is CASSSPGWVRETQYF.

This chain connects TRBV7-2 to TRBJ2-4, with a tentative D call TRBD2 (5 bases). CDR3 length equals 18 residues. Germline values: CDR1 SGHTA, CDR2 FQGNSA. V lost 3 bases and J 0 bases, leaving 18 bases between the germline ends. The CDR3 DNA reads as TGTGCCAGCAGCTTTAATTATAGGACTGGGTTAGCCAAAAACATTCAGTACTTC. It codes for CASSFNYRTGLAKNIQYF.

This clonotype was observed at least ten times. The V and J genes are TRBV28 and TRBJ2-5; 7 positions match TRBD1. V dropped 1 base and J dropped 1; count of bases not matched to a gene: 6. Germline CDR1 MDHEN, CDR2 SYDVKM. This CDR3 spans 16 amino acids. As DNA, the CDR3 is TGTGCCAGCAGTTTATACCTGGGACAGACCCAAGAGACCCAGTACTTC. It specifies CASSLYLGQTQETQYF.